The text below deals with one TCR beta chain. These data originate in a study of blood T cell repertoires in COVID-19. Overall study context: Sources were T cells, B-cell-depleted T cells, or PBMCs; the material itself was cDNA or gDNA.

As handled by the study authors: Amplification with reference gene primers provided the estimates of nucleated cell counts. Method: immunoSEQ multiplex PCR; TCRdb's copy keeps in-frame clones and lacks some. V and J calls and clone size are given by that table; D and trimming were obtained from the DNA. This table holds around 150,000 clones, under 90% found once. Germline V gene sequence: CDR1 SGHRS, CDR2 YFSETQ. V was shortened by 0 bases and J by 5 bases, with 12 bases between the two germline ends. CDR3 length: 15 residues. The rearrangement joins TRBV5-1 to TRBJ2-1, with D possibly matching TRBD1 (5 bases). Source material: PBMCs or T cells enriched from blood (not recorded which). This TCR was recovered from a woman in her sixties or seventies who had recovered from COVID-19. CDR3 coding DNA: TGCGCCAGCAGCTTGGTAGGGGCAGGGAACAATGAGCAGTTCTTC. This codes for CASSLVGAGNNEQFF.